These 26 T cell receptor beta chains came from one sample sequenced in a study of CD8 T cells in Susac syndrome. RNA in amounts of roughly 0.5 to 1 ug was reverse transcribed with random hexamers. TCRdb reprocessed the immunoSEQ multiplex PCR reads via MiXCR and lists one record per CDR3 protein. The sample carries more than 85,000 distinct CDR3 sequences, 85% to 95% recorded once. Sample: CD4+ T cells from PBMCs. These receptors all stem from a human donor with Susac syndrome.

V usage is TRBV3-1 and J usage is TRBJ2-1; maybe TRBD2 (6 bases). The CDR3 has 16 residues. Trimming left V 6 bases short and J 2 bases short, with 17 bases between. Germline V lookup: CDR1 LGHDT, CDR2 YNNKEL (reference sequence). This chain's CDR3 is CASSRTGLAAYNEQFF. DNA for the CDR3: TGTGCCAGCAGTCGAACAGGTTTAGCGGCCTACAATGAGCAGTTCTTC.

This clonotype was observed a single time. J is TRBJ2-3 and V is TRBV2; D is unresolved. CDR3 length: 13 amino acids. V dropped 7 bases and J dropped 2 bases, with 10 bases sitting between them. Germline V gene data show CDR1 as SNHLY and CDR2 as FYNNEI. CDR3 in DNA: TGTGCCAGCAAAAACGGAAACACAGATACGCAGTATTTT. Amino acid sequence: CASKNGNTDTQYF.

The J gene is TRBJ2-3, the V gene TRBV4-1, with D perhaps matching TRBD1 (6 bases). V was clipped by 0 bases and J by 3 bases, with 7 bases between them. This CDR3 comprises 14 residues. Looked up from germline, CDR1 is MGHRA and CDR2 is YSYEKL. The CDR3 DNA reads as TGCGCCAGCAGCCAAGATGGACAGACAGATACGCAGTATTTT. It is translated as CASSQDGQTDTQYF.

The rearrangement uses TRBV6-2 or TRBV6-3 and TRBJ2-1; 8 bases are a match to TRBD1. The CDR3 totals 14 residues. CDR1 and CDR2 (germline): MNHEY, SVGEGT. The V segment lost 5 bases and the J segment 7 bases; nucleotides outside the gene matches: 7. CDR3 protein: CASSPRTGWNEQFF. CDR3 coding DNA: TGTGCCAGCAGTCCCCGGACAGGGTGGAATGAGCAGTTCTTC.

The V call is TRBV28, the J call TRBJ1-4, with 9 bases fitting TRBD1. The CDR3 has 15 amino acids. Germline V gene lookup returns CDR1 MDHEN and CDR2 SYDVKM. V dropped 5 bases and J dropped 8; count of bases not matched to a gene: 9. The CDR3 region has the DNA TGTGCCAGCAGTCCATCCGGGACAGGGATCGAAAAACTGTTTTTT. This translates into CASSPSGTGIEKLFF.

The chain employs TRBV7-9 and TRBJ2-1; a possible D gene is TRBD1 (6 bases). The CDR3 consists of 17 residues. Trimming stripped 4 bases from V and 3 bases from J, with 19 bases between. Looked up from germline, CDR1 is SEHNR and CDR2 is FQNEAQ (reference sequence). In nucleotides, the CDR3 is TGTGCCAGCAGCTCACAGGGTTTATCGGTCGGCTACAATGAGCAGTTCTTC. Its protein is CASSSQGLSVGYNEQFF.

The chain combines TRBV30 with TRBJ1-6, with D hard to call. Germline CDR1 reads GTSNPN; CDR2 reads SVGIG (reference sequence). Trimming took off 2 bases at V and 18 bases at J, with 14 bases between the two ends. CDR3 length: 11 amino acids. CDR3 protein: CAWSTGLNPHF. The DNA of the CDR3 is TGTGCCTGGAGTACTGGACTAAACCCCCACTTT.

The chain links TRBV5-5 to TRBJ2-5; possible D gene TRBD1, 6 bases. The CDR3 extends over 14 amino acids. Per germline, CDR1 SGHKS and CDR2 YYEKEE (reference sequence). Trimming shortened V by 2 bases and J by 6 bases, and 14 bases separated the two germline ends. The CDR3 protein is CASSLRTGMQTQYF. The CDR3 DNA sequence: TGTGCCAGCAGCTTACGTACAGGGATGCAGACCCAGTACTTC. Using reference TRBV5-5 and TRBJ2-5 for the parts outside the CDR3, the full variable domain is DAGVTQSPTHLIKTRGQQVTLRCSPISGHKSVSWYQQVLGQGPQFIFQYYEKEERGRGNFPDRFSARQFPNYSSELNVNALLLGDSALYLCASSLRTGMQTQYFGPGTRLLVL.

This clonotype was observed a single time. J is TRBJ1-2 and V is TRBV5-4; unclear D gene. The CDR3 length is 16 residues. Trimming took 3 bases from V and 2 from J, leaving 17 bases between them. The germline V gene encodes CDR1 SGHNT and CDR2 YYREEE (reference sequence). The CDR3 spells CASSSRPLQKNYGYTF. DNA for the CDR3: TGTGCCAGCAGCTCCCGCCCCTTACAGAAGAACTATGGCTACACCTTC.

This rearrangement joins TRBV7-3 to TRBJ2-1, with 8 bases identical to TRBD2. Germline CDR1 and CDR2: SGHTA and FQGTGA. Losses at the gene ends were 1 base for V and 9 bases for J; bases not matched to a gene: 11. The CDR3 consists of 16 residues. The CDR3 region has the DNA TGTGCCAGCAGCTTAATGGGGACTAGTATTCGCGTTGAGCAGTTCTTC. Protein sequence: CASSLMGTSIRVEQFF.

V is TRBV15 and J is TRBJ1-5, with unresolved D. Germline V gene data show CDR1 as LNHNV and CDR2 as YYDKDF (reference sequence). CDR3 size: 14 residues. Trimming removed 1 base from V and 9 bases from J, with 13 bases in between. The CDR3 DNA sequence: TGTGCCACCAGCAGAGGATCGAGTAACAGGCCCCAGCATTTT. The encoded protein is CATSRGSSNRPQHF.

This clonotype was detected only a few times. The V and J genes are TRBV9 and TRBJ1-1, with a weak D call TRBD1 (6 bases). With 5 bases removed from V and 1 base from J, the gap between germline ends came to 18 bases. The CDR3 sequence is 16 residues long. CDR1 SGDLS and CDR2 YYNGEE come from the germline V gene. The CDR3 DNA reads as TGTGCCAGCAGTCCAACCCTTAGGGGGGCGAACACTGAAGCTTTCTTT. It codes for CASSPTLRGANTEAFF.

This chain uses TRBV6-6 with TRBJ2-1, with D perhaps matching TRBD1 or TRBD2 (5 bases each). Germline V CDR1 and CDR2: MNHNY, SVGAGI (reference sequence). V dropped 8 bases and J dropped 2 bases, with 13 bases sitting between them. The CDR3 runs 14 residues. This CDR3 is CASSPGPTYNEQFF. CDR3 DNA: TGTGCCAGCTCCCCGGGGCCGACCTACAATGAGCAGTTCTTC.

The gene calls are TRBV29-1 and TRBJ2-1, with TRBD2 matching 7 bases. V dropped 3 bases and J dropped 5; count of bases not matched to a gene: 4. Germline assignment: CDR1 SQVTM and CDR2 ANQGSEA. CDR3 length: 13 residues. CDR3 in DNA: TGCAGCGTTGAGGCTAGCGGCAACAATGAGCAGTTCTTC. Translation: CSVEASGNNEQFF.

This chain connects TRBV20-1 to TRBJ2-5; D gene unclear. Germline lookup yields CDR1 DFQATT and CDR2 SNEGSKA (reference sequence). The CDR3 contains 16 residues. V was cut by 3 bases and J by 0 bases, with 17 bases left in between. CDR3 bases: TGCAGTGCTAGGCCCTTCCTGGCGGCGTACCAAGAGACCCAGTACTTC. It yields the protein CSARPFLAAYQETQYF.

This clonotype was seen only a few times. The chain combines TRBV30 with TRBJ2-3; D is unresolved. Per the germline V gene, CDR1 is GTSNPN and CDR2 is SVGIG (reference sequence). The CDR3 sequence is 12 residues long. Between the trimmed V and J ends, which lost 2 bases and 3 bases, there was a span of 6 bases. In DNA form, the CDR3 reads TGTGCCTGGAGTTCATCGACAGATACGCAGTATTTT. Its protein is CAWSSSTDTQYF.

This rearrangement joins TRBV14 to TRBJ2-5; D perhaps matches TRBD1 (5 bases). The CDR3 is 17 amino acids. CDR1 is SGHDN and CDR2 is FVKESK in the germline V gene. V was clipped by 0 bases and J by 7 bases, with 21 bases between them. The CDR3 coding sequence is TGTGCCAGCAGCCAAGATAGAGGACAAGGACCGCGGATGACCCAGTACTTC. Translated: CASSQDRGQGPRMTQYF.

V gene TRBV5-6 combines with J gene TRBJ1-1; D not resolved. Germline V gene data show CDR1 as SGHDT and CDR2 as YYEEEE. The CDR3 runs 16 residues. The V gene lost 0 bases and the J gene lost 1 base, with 13 bases spanning the gap. CDR3 sequence reads: CASSLGLVVGNTEAFF. CDR3 nucleotide sequence: TGTGCCAGCAGCTTGGGGCTAGTGGTGGGGAACACTGAAGCTTTCTTT.

The chain uses TRBV5-1 and TRBJ1-2; no firm D call. Deletions cut 1 base from V and 6 bases from J, with 7 bases between. Germline values: CDR1 SGHRS, CDR2 YFSETQ. The length of the CDR3 is 12 residues. CDR3 nucleotides: TGCGCCAGCAGCTTGAGAGGAGATGGCTACACCTTC. Translated: CASSLRGDGYTF.

This chain links TRBV7-2 with TRBJ2-3; no firm D call. CDR1 and CDR2 (germline): SGHTA, FQGNSA. This CDR3 is built from 13 residues. V was trimmed by 5 bases and J by 4 bases, leaving 10 bases between them. CDR3 DNA: TGTGCCAGCAGCGTACCCCTGGCAGATACGCAGTATTTT. It is translated as CASSVPLADTQYF.

The chain employs TRBV27 and TRBJ1-6; the D gene is possibly TRBD1 (5 bases). Trimming left V 0 bases short and J 10 bases short, with 7 bases between. The germline V gene encodes CDR1 MNHEY and CDR2 SMNVEV (reference sequence). The CDR3 runs 13 residues. CDR3 nucleotides: TGTGCCAGCAGTTTATCCAGGGACTCACCCCTCCACTTT. It translates to CASSLSRDSPLHF.

V gene TRBV10-3 combines with J gene TRBJ1-1; 10 bases fit TRBD1. V lost 10 bases to trimming and J lost 4 bases; unmatched junction nucleotides: 6. The CDR3 is 13 amino acids. In germline, CDR1 is ENHRY, CDR2 SYGVKD. The CDR3: CATGQGISTEAFF. In DNA form, the CDR3 reads TGTGCCACGGGACAGGGGATTTCCACTGAAGCTTTCTTT.

This chain's CDR3 is CASSQEPSAGGSDTQYF. The CDR3 DNA is TGCGCCAGCAGCCAAGAACCCAGCGCGGGGGGGTCGGATACGCAGTATTTT. The chain employs TRBV4-1 and TRBJ2-3, with TRBD2 matching 9 bases. Per the germline V gene, CDR1 is MGHRA and CDR2 is YSYEKL. The CDR3 loop spans 17 amino acids. V gave up 0 bases and J gave up 6 bases; unmatched junction bases: 10.

This chain joins TRBV6-5 and TRBJ2-1; 7 nucleotides agree with TRBD2. Per the germline V gene, CDR1 is MNHEY and CDR2 is SVGAGI. V trimming: 6 bases; J trimming: 5 bases; junction bases outside the gene matches: 4. The CDR3 runs 13 residues. The CDR3 region has the DNA TGTGCCAGCAGGCGGGGGTCGGACAATGAGCAGTTCTTC. It is translated as CASRRGSDNEQFF.

This chain uses TRBV3-1 with TRBJ2-2, with D possibly TRBD1 on 6 matching bases. The V gene lost 10 bases and the J gene lost 5 bases, with 17 bases spanning the gap. CDR3 length: 14 amino acids. The germline gives CDR1 LGHDT, CDR2 YNNKEL (reference sequence). CDR3 in DNA: TGTGCCACCGAGAGGACCAGGGGTACCGGGGAGCTGTTTTTT. This codes for CATERTRGTGELFF.

V gene TRBV20-1 combines with J gene TRBJ2-7, with 9 positions matching TRBD1. The CDR3 totals 15 residues. Germline CDR1 is DFQATT and CDR2 is SNEGSKA (reference sequence). Trimming cost V 1 base and J 4 bases; bases outside gene matches: 8. The CDR3 is CSARVPGQGFYEQYF. In DNA, the CDR3 is TGCAGTGCTAGAGTGCCGGGACAGGGATTTTACGAGCAGTACTTC.